Reported below is one T cell receptor beta chain. Its antigen target is currently unknown. No per-base quality is available; no much larger clone lies one base away. Whole blood was collected in K2EDTA tubes by collaborating institutions according to the institutions' own protocols. For TCRbeta analysis, collaborators shipped samples as frozen whole blood, isolated PBMCs, or DNA extracted from either of those sample types. The source of the sample is a study of blood T cell repertoires in COVID-19 (dated by TCRdb to about 2020). Regarding the complete study: The collaborator samples originated in the United States, Italy and Spain and spanned the acute and convalescent phases of COVID-19. The prospective study material was composed of cDNA or gDNA derived from T cells, B-cell-depleted T cells, or PBMCs. The dataset comprised deeply sampled blood TCRbeta repertoires from subjects exposed to, actively infected with, or recovered from COVID-19. Samples came from the ongoing ImmuneRACE study (first 160 participants) plus 1,254 subjects from 6 global collaborators. A freely available public database, intended as a resource for researchers studying the immune response to SARS-CoV-2, is where the repertoires were released. Where available, HLA class I and class II types were obtained from metadata supplied by the sample provider rather than from assay-based typing. A de-identified subject ID, COVID-19 status, age in years and sex were almost always included in the sample metadata. The full study reports these points: Clinical and demographic metadata were provided uncurated, with the amount varying by source and participant.

A distance of 6 bases separates the germline ends of V and J, which lose 3 bases and 1 base respectively. CDR1 MNHEY and CDR2 SMNVEV are derived from the germline V gene (reference sequence). Taken from cysteine to phenylalanine, the CDR3 has 13 residues. Left in the record is the CDR3 DNA by itself, 39 bases read in frame from the first base. TCRbeta CDR3 regions were amplified from genomic DNA using the immunoSEQ Assay, a bias-controlled multiplex PCR. Per the source publication's procedure: Nucleated cell counts per sample were estimated from amplification of reference gene primers within the assay. To quantify the absolute abundance of each unique TCRbeta CDR3 rearrangement, sequence reads were collapsed and filtered. Productive Simpson clonality was computed per sample as the square root of Simpson's diversity index over productive rearrangements. TCRdb stores this immuneACCESS table with in-frame sequences only. Part of the clones is absent; in the studies checked, under half of the shortfall reflects unresolved V genes, and no reason is known for the rest. V, J and clone size reflect that table, while D and trimming were determined from the DNA. This sample is represented by about 58,000 clones; about nine tenths of them were singletons. The ten biggest clones cover roughly an eighth of the sample.

This TCR derives from a woman aged 55-69 years with active COVID-19. The sequence is built from TRBV27 and TRBJ1-1; no D gene is confidently identified. The sequencing sample was made of peripheral blood. The CDR3 here reads CASSLDWNTEAFF. The bases are TGTGCCAGCAGTTTGGACTGGAACACTGAAGCTTTCTTT.